This TCR beta chain is from a study of blood T cell repertoires in COVID-19. About the study: Donors in the United States, Italy and Spain gave samples during acute or convalescent COVID-19. Sources were T cells, B-cell-depleted T cells, or PBMCs; the material itself was cDNA or gDNA.

A Seattle source enrolled patients during active infection and followed them longitudinally. The CDR3 consists of 15 residues. Germline-derived CDR1 and CDR2 are MNHEY and SVGAGI. The junction had 8 bases not matched to a gene; V was cut back by 0 bases and J by 7 bases. Original handling: How many nucleated cells were present was estimated from reference gene primer amplification. Profiled with immunoSEQ multiplex PCR; TCRdb holds only in-frame clones, not every one. Clone size and the V and J calls come from that table; the DNA yielded D and trimming. This sample yields under 200,000 clones, of which about 85% are seen a single time; more than 14% belongs to the top ten.

The origin of this receptor is a woman in her sixties or seventies with COVID-19, enrolled during active disease. The chain uses TRBV6-5 and TRBJ1-2; 7 bases are shared with TRBD1. Specimen: peripheral blood. The CDR3 region has the DNA TGTGCCAGCAGTTACTCGAAGGACTCAGGGGGTGGCTACACCTTC. Protein: CASSYSKDSGGGYTF.